The source of this T cell receptor (beta chain) is a study of blood T cells in healthy people across ages. The CDR3 runs 17 residues. The V end lost 5 bases, the J end lost 0 bases, and 16 bases lay between the germline ends. Germline values: CDR1 LGHNA, CDR2 YNFKEQ. No fewer than 5.5 micrograms of total RNA were isolated from every sample. A second PCR of about 7 to 12 cycles used a sample-barcoded 5' primer and a J-beta primer mix. TCRdb reprocessed the 5' RACE reads via MiXCR and lists one record per CDR3 protein. This sample has about 1,400,000 distinct CDR3 sequences, with around 59% found just once.

This clonotype originated in a man aged 18-30 years in good health. The sequenced sample was blood. The chain is built from TRBV4-2 and TRBJ2-2; the D gene is possibly TRBD1 (6 bases). Written as DNA, the CDR3 is TGTGCCAGCAGCTTCTCGGCAGGGGCGGCGAACACCGGGGAGCTGTTTTTT. This translates into CASSFSAGAANTGELFF.